This paragraph reports one TCR beta chain. At the DNA level, this CDR3 is encoded by other sequences in the same sample as well. These data are taken from a study of blood T cell repertoires in COVID-19. Background on the study: Italy, Spain and the United States were the sources of the convalescent and acute COVID-19 samples. In each case, the material was cDNA or gDNA derived from T cells, B-cell-depleted T cells, or PBMCs.

Germline lookup yields CDR1 MDHEN and CDR2 SYDVKM. The CDR3 sequence is 12 residues long. V gave up 2 bases and J gave up 7 bases, with 5 bases separating them. Source study methods: Amplification from reference gene primers served as the basis for estimated nucleated cell counts. Measured with immunoSEQ multiplex PCR; TCRdb has only the in-frame clones, and not every one. The DNA gave D and trimming, while V, J and clone size come from that table. Altogether under 200,000 clones are present, about 80% being singletons, with the ten largest covering less than 7%. The chain uses TRBV28 and TRBJ1-4; D possibly corresponds to TRBD1 (5 bases). The material sequenced was peripheral blood. The source is a man in his 60s with acute or convalescent COVID-19. CDR3 bases: TGTGCCAGCAGTTTACAGGGTGAAAAACTGTTTTTT. Translation: CASSLQGEKLFF. Full variable domain (remainder filled in from reference TRBV28 and TRBJ1-4): DVKVTQSSRYLVKRTGEKVFLECVQDMDHENMFWYRQDPGLGLRLIYFSYDVKMKEKGDIPEGYSVSREKKERFSLILESASTNQTSMYLCASSLQGEKLFFGSGTQLSVL.